Presented here are 30 T cell receptor beta chains from one specimen sequenced in a study of blood T cells in healthy people across ages. For the second PCR, which ran for roughly 7 to 11 cycles, a sample-barcoded 5' primer and a J-beta primer mix were used. In TCRdb, the 5' RACE reads were re-called with MiXCR into one record per CDR3 protein. The table has about 1.4 million distinct CDR3 sequences, roughly 59% seen once; the top ten hold 6.7%. Source material: blood. Receptor source: a man aged 18 to 30 in good health.

V usage is TRBV3-1 and J usage is TRBJ1-1; TRBD1 might be the D (5 bases). The CDR3 is made up of 14 amino acids. Germline V gene data show CDR1 as LGHDT and CDR2 as YNNKEL (reference sequence). V lost 5 bases and J lost 5, with 15 bases in between. This CDR3 is CASSSQGLQTEAFF. In DNA, the CDR3 is TGTGCCAGCAGCTCCCAGGGCTTGCAAACTGAAGCTTTCTTT.

J is TRBJ1-1 and V is TRBV2, with D possibly being TRBD1 (5 bases). V lost 10 bases and J lost 5, with 14 bases in between. Germline CDR1 is SNHLY and CDR2 is FYNNEI. The CDR3 spans 12 residues. The CDR3, as DNA: TGTGCCACCGGGGGGATAAGGACTGAAGCTTTCTTT. Translation gives CATGGIRTEAFF.

V and J are TRBV9 and TRBJ2-5; no clear D. The tail of the sequence fits TRBJ2-7 better, so the J call may be wrong. Germline V CDR1 and CDR2: SGDLS, YYNGEE. The CDR3 sequence is 14 residues long. The CDR3: CASSVGVRLGEQYF. DNA for the CDR3: TGTGCCAGCAGCGTAGGGGTCAGGTTGGGCGAGCAGTACTTC.

This clonotype came up many times. The chain is built from TRBV28 and TRBJ1-2; 9 positions agree with TRBD1. V lost 7 bases and J lost 4; bases outside the gene matches: 4. Germline CDR1 MDHEN, CDR2 SYDVKM. The CDR3 has 13 residues. The CDR3 loop is CASTTDRGYGYTF. CDR3 in DNA: TGTGCCAGCACCACGGACAGGGGCTATGGCTACACCTTC.

V is TRBV5-1 and J is TRBJ2-7, with D unresolved. CDR1 SGHRS and CDR2 YFSETQ come from the germline V gene. V shed 4 bases and J shed 2 bases, with 13 bases lying between them. The CDR3 contains 14 residues. CDR3 in DNA: TGCGCCAGCAGCCCCTCGTCTCCGGCCTACGAGCAGTACTTC. Its protein product is CASSPSSPAYEQYF.

The chain employs TRBV24-1 and TRBJ2-3; 9 bases line up with TRBD1. CDR1 and CDR2 from the germline V gene are KGHDR and SFDVKD. After removal of 9 bases from V and 5 bases from J, the junction contained 5 bases not matched to a gene. CDR3 size: 13 residues. The CDR3 coding sequence is TGTGCCACCCGGACAGGGGACGAAGATACGCAGTATTTT. Encoded protein: CATRTGDEDTQYF.

V is TRBV30 and J is TRBJ1-2, with 9 nucleotides matching TRBD1. J was trimmed by 4 bases and V by 8 bases; bases with no gene match: 11. Per the germline V gene, CDR1 is GTSNPN and CDR2 is SVGIG (reference sequence). This CDR3 comprises 14 residues. The CDR3: CARDKGTGLYGYTF. DNA for the CDR3: TGTGCCCGGGATAAGGGGACAGGGCTCTATGGCTACACCTTC.

The V and J genes are TRBV13 and TRBJ2-1, with 8 bases identical to TRBD2. The length of the CDR3 is 13 residues. J was trimmed by 6 bases and V by 5 bases; bases with no gene match: 3. The germline V gene has CDR1 PRHDT and CDR2 FYEKMQ (reference sequence). The CDR3 bases are TGTGCCAGCAGCAACCGGGAGGGCAATGAGCAGTTCTTC. Translation gives CASSNREGNEQFF.

This clonotype was observed a few times. The genes are TRBV27 and TRBJ2-7; TRBD2 matches 10 bases. Germline V gene data show CDR1 as MNHEY and CDR2 as SMNVEV (reference sequence). After removal of 7 bases from V and 1 base from J, the junction contained 10 bases not matched to a gene. CDR3 size: 16 residues. CDR3 DNA sequence: TGTGCCAGCACGAGAGCGGGGGGGGAATTTTCCTACGAGCAGTACTTC. Its protein product is CASTRAGGEFSYEQYF.

The chain couples TRBV28 to TRBJ2-5; 8 bases are shared with TRBD2. The J call may not be correct, given that the DNA end is closer to TRBJ2-7. The CDR3 runs to 14 residues. Germline values: CDR1 MDHEN, CDR2 SYDVKM. CDR3 region: CASSLGRTSSEQYF. Written as DNA, the CDR3 is TGTGCCAGCAGTTTAGGAAGGACTAGCTCCGAGCAGTACTTC.

The chain combines TRBV7-2 with TRBJ1-6; D gene unclear. CDR3 length equals 17 residues. Germline-derived CDR1 and CDR2 are SGHTA and FQGNSA. The V end lost 3 bases, the J end lost 3 bases, and 15 bases lay between the germline ends. DNA of the CDR3: TGTGCCAGCAGCTTGCGGGTAATGCCAGGCTATAATTCACCCCTCCACTTT. Translating gives CASSLRVMPGYNSPLHF.

This clonotype has more than one count but fewer than ten. V is TRBV29-1 and J is TRBJ1-2, with 9 bases lining up with TRBD1. CDR3 size: 14 residues. Germline V lookup: CDR1 SQVTM, CDR2 ANQGSEA. V lost 7 bases to trimming and J lost 1 base; unmatched junction nucleotides: 7. CDR3: CSARTGGNNYGYTF. DNA for the CDR3: TGCAGCGCTCGTACAGGGGGCAATAACTATGGCTACACCTTC.

The chain combines TRBV20-1 with TRBJ2-5; tentatively, D is TRBD1 or TRBD2 (6 bases each). The CDR3 is 15 residues long. CDR1 and CDR2 from the germline V gene are DFQATT and SNEGSKA (reference sequence). V was clipped by 7 bases and J by 6 bases, with 24 bases between them. The CDR3 here is CSVPTPRGQGKTQYF. DNA for the CDR3: TGCAGTGTACCAACCCCACGGGGGCAGGGAAAGACCCAGTACTTC.

About this clonotype: One end of the junction varies from germline; a read error may be responsible. This chain joins TRBV29-1 and TRBJ1-5; D possibly corresponds to TRBD1 (6 bases). Germline loops: CDR1 SQVTM, CDR2 ANQGSEA. There are 14 residues in the CDR3. Written as DNA, the CDR3 is TGCAGCGTCCAGGGGTCAGATAGCGATCAGCCCCAGCATTTT. Protein sequence: CSVQGSDSDQPQHF.

The rearrangement uses TRBV12-3 or TRBV12-4 and TRBJ2-5; no clear D gene. Trimming pared 1 base from V and 4 bases from J, leaving 4 bases between. This CDR3 spans 12 amino acids. The chain's CDR3 is CASSLDAETQYF. The CDR3, as DNA: TGTGCCAGCAGTTTAGACGCAGAGACCCAGTACTTC.

The V and J genes are TRBV5-6 and TRBJ2-5; no firm D call. The CDR3 length is 15 residues. Trimming shortened V by 3 bases and J by 0 bases, and 12 bases separated the two germline ends. Germline CDR1 reads SGHDT; CDR2 reads YYEEEE. The CDR3 nucleotides are TGTGCCAGCAGCTATCTCCAGGCGTACCAAGAGACCCAGTACTTC. Its protein is CASSYLQAYQETQYF.

CDR3 nucleotides: TGCAGCGTTGCAGGGTCGCGGGAGACCCAGTACTTC. Translation: CSVAGSRETQYF. This rearrangement joins TRBV29-1 to TRBJ2-5; weak D call: TRBD1 (5 bases). Germline lookup yields CDR1 SQVTM and CDR2 ANQGSEA. V was cut by 4 bases and J by 5 bases, with 11 bases left in between. The CDR3 has 12 residues. The complete variable domain, with remaining parts taken from reference TRBV29-1 and TRBJ2-5, reads SAVISQKPSRDICQRGTSLTIQCQVDSQVTMMFWYRQQPGQSLTLIATANQGSEATYESGFVIDKFPISRPNLTFSTLTVSNMSPEDSSIYLCSVAGSRETQYFGPGTRLLVL.

The chain links TRBV11-3 to TRBJ2-1, with D maybe TRBD1 (6 bases). Trimming pared 4 bases from V and 3 bases from J, leaving 10 bases between. Germline V CDR1 and CDR2: SGHNT, YENEEA. CDR3 length: 14 residues. CDR3 loop: CASSSGDIYNEQFF. In DNA, the CDR3 is TGTGCCAGCAGCTCCGGGGACATCTACAATGAGCAGTTCTTC.

The chain carries TRBV7-9 and TRBJ2-7; possible D gene TRBD1, 6 bases. The germline V and J ends were trimmed by 3 bases and 0 bases, with 15 bases remaining between them. Germline CDR1 SEHNR, CDR2 FQNEAQ (reference sequence). The CDR3 consists of 16 residues. The CDR3 nucleotides are TGTGCCAGCAGCTTGAAGGTTCTGGACAGCTCCTACGAGCAGTACTTC. Translated: CASSLKVLDSSYEQYF.

In regard to this clonotype: The junction differs from germline at one of its ends, possibly a read error. The rearrangement links TRBV27 to TRBJ2-4; D possibly matches TRBD1 or TRBD2 (6 bases each). Per germline, CDR1 MNHEY and CDR2 SMNVEV (reference sequence). The CDR3 totals 17 residues. Here the CDR3 DNA reads TGTGTCAGCATGATGGGACAAGGCCAACGGGGGCAAAACATTCAGTACTTC. As protein: CVSMMGQGQRGQNIQYF.

This clonotype was observed a single time. The V and J genes are TRBV2 and TRBJ1-2, with D unresolved. This CDR3 is 18 amino acids long. From germline, CDR1 is SNHLY and CDR2 FYNNEI. As DNA, the CDR3 is TGTATCCAGGATTTTATGAGCGGAGGAAAGGTTATTGACTATGGCTACACCTTC. Amino acid sequence: CIQDFMSGGKVIDYGYTF.

The CDR3, as DNA: TGTGCCAGCAGTGAAAAAAAAGGGGGAGAGACCCAGTACTTC. Protein: CASSEKKGGETQYF. V gene TRBV25-1 combines with J gene TRBJ2-5, with a weak D call TRBD1 (6 bases). There are 14 residues in the CDR3. The V gene's germline CDR1 is MGHDK and CDR2 SYGVNS. V was trimmed by 2 bases and J by 4 bases, leaving 11 bases between them.

The chain joins TRBV4-3 to TRBJ2-1, with TRBD2 identical over 12 bases. J was trimmed by 9 bases and V by 8 bases; bases with no gene match: 14. The CDR3 length is 16 residues. Germline CDR1 is LGHNA and CDR2 is YSLEER. The CDR3 reads CASAGLAGSRSGEQFF. Here the CDR3 DNA reads TGCGCCAGCGCAGGACTAGCGGGGTCCCGCAGTGGTGAGCAGTTCTTC.

The chain carries TRBV4-3 and TRBJ2-1; 8 nucleotides line up with TRBD1. The CDR3 totals 17 residues. J gave up 1 base and V 3 bases, and 8 bases lay outside the gene matches. CDR1 and CDR2 (germline): LGHNA, YSLEER. As DNA, the CDR3 is TGCGCCAGCAGCCAGGGTTGGGACAGGCAATCCTACAATGAGCAGTTCTTC. This translates into CASSQGWDRQSYNEQFF.

The genes are TRBV20-1 and TRBJ1-2, with 11 bases identical to TRBD1. Per the germline V gene, CDR1 is DFQATT and CDR2 is SNEGSKA (reference sequence). The CDR3 contains 13 residues. J was trimmed by 7 bases and V by 6 bases; bases with no gene match: 7. In DNA, the CDR3 is TGCAGTGCCAAGGGACAGGGGGAGGGTGGCTACACCTTC. This encodes CSAKGQGEGGYTF.

Only a few counts were recorded for this clonotype. The gene calls are TRBV29-1 and TRBJ2-7; D may be TRBD1 (7 bases). Germline V lookup: CDR1 SQVTM, CDR2 ANQGSEA. The CDR3 is 12 amino acids. V lost 7 bases to trimming and J lost 6 bases, with 16 bases between them. CDR3 nucleotide sequence: TGCAGCGCAACCTCAGGGGGGCTCGAGCAGTACTTC. This translates into CSATSGGLEQYF.

This clonotype showed up just a few times. The chain has TRBV27 and TRBJ2-7; D is perhaps TRBD1 (6 bases). CDR1 is MNHEY and CDR2 is SMNVEV in the germline V gene (reference sequence). Trimming shortened V by 4 bases and J by 3 bases, and 16 bases separated the two germline ends. The CDR3 extends over 15 amino acids. CDR3: CASSSPVLGGYEQYF. CDR3 coding DNA: TGTGCCAGCAGTTCCCCGGTCCTAGGGGGCTACGAGCAGTACTTC.

The rearrangement links TRBV20-1 to TRBJ2-7, with D possibly matching TRBD2 (5 bases). CDR3 length equals 13 residues. The V gene lost 6 bases and the J gene lost 0 bases, with 12 bases spanning the gap. From germline, CDR1 is DFQATT and CDR2 SNEGSKA (reference sequence). The CDR3 spells CSALGLHSYEQYF. The CDR3 nucleotides are TGCAGTGCCCTCGGACTCCACTCCTACGAGCAGTACTTC.

The J gene is TRBJ2-3, the V gene TRBV9; 14 bases line up with TRBD2. The CDR3 has 17 residues. Germline-derived CDR1 and CDR2 are SGDLS and YYNGEE. Trimming cost V 1 base and J 4 bases; bases outside gene matches: 5. This chain's CDR3 is CASSVIATSGGADTQYF. CDR3 sequence (DNA): TGTGCCAGCAGCGTAATCGCGACTAGCGGGGGGGCAGATACGCAGTATTTT. The full variable domain, its missing parts supplied by reference TRBV9 and TRBJ2-3, is DSGVTQTPKHLITATGQRVTLRCSPRSGDLSVYWYQQSLDQGLQFLIQYYNGEERAKGNILERFSAQQFPDLHSELNLSSLELGDSALYFCASSVIATSGGADTQYFGPGTRLTVL.

A few counts support this clonotype. The V gene is TRBV7-2, the J gene TRBJ2-1; D may be TRBD2 (5 bases). The V and J ends lost 2 bases and 7 bases respectively, with 12 bases between them. This CDR3 has 14 amino acids. CDR1 and CDR2 (germline): SGHTA, FQGNSA. Here the CDR3 reads CASSLTRVLNEQFF. The CDR3, as DNA: TGTGCCAGCAGCTTAACGCGGGTCCTAAATGAGCAGTTCTTC.